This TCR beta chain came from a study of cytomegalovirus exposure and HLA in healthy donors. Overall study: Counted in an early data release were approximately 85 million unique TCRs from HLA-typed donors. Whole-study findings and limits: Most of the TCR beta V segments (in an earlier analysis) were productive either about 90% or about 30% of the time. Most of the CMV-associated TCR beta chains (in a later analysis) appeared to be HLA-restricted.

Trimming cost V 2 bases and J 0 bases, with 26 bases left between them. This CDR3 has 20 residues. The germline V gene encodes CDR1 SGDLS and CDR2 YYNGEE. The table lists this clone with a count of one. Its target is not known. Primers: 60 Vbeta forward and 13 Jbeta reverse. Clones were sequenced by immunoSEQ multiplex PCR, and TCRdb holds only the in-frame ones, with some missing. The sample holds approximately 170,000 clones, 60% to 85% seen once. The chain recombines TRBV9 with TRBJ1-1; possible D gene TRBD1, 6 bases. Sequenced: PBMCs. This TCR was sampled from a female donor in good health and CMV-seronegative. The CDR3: CASSVEGGGPASYMNTEAFF. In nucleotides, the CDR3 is TGTGCCAGCAGCGTGGAAGGGGGGGGACCAGCGAGTTACATGAACACTGAAGCTTTCTTT.